This T cell receptor beta chain was profiled in a study of identical twins. Trimming at V came to 0 bases and at J to 7 bases, leaving 3 bases not matched to a gene. This CDR3 is 15 amino acids long. In germline, CDR1 is SGHDT, CDR2 YYEEEE. This clonotype has at least ten counts. As yet, its antigen is unknown. Study outcomes and limitations: Cross-sectional statistics underpinned the conclusions; the same donors were not followed. Partly confounded zero-insertion analyses could result from invariant MAIT and iNKT cells.

TCRdb reprocessed the 5' RACE reads with MiXCR, giving one entry per CDR3 protein. Counted here are 120,000 to 150,000 distinct CDR3 sequences, around 3.5% occurring once; the ten biggest clones make up approximately 7.6%. The sequenced sample was memory T cells sorted from blood. This TCR came from a man younger than 30 in good health. This rearrangement joins TRBV5-6 to TRBJ1-6; 8 bases line up with TRBD1. CDR3 protein: CASSLGQGSNSPLHF. The CDR3 nucleotides are TGTGCCAGCAGCTTGGGACAGGGGTCCAATTCACCCCTCCACTTT.